Listed here are 29 T cell receptor beta chains from one sample, sequenced in a study of OX40 agonist ivuxolimab in advanced cancers. Assay: immunoSEQ multiplex PCR; the TCRdb copy retains only in-frame clones and omits some. The sample lists 95,000 to 100,000 clones, 85% to 95% occurring once. This specimen consisted of CD4+ or CD8+ T cells sorted from blood, obtained in a trial of the OX40 agonist ivuxolimab. All receptors derive from an adult with an advanced solid tumor such as melanoma, head and neck, liver or kidney cancer.

The genes are TRBV5-1 and TRBJ1-1; D ambiguous. Germline CDR1 and CDR2: SGHRS and YFSETQ. The CDR3 extends over 15 amino acids. V gave up 0 bases and J gave up 4 bases, with 13 bases separating them. CDR3 protein: CASSLELPGSTEAFF. As DNA, the CDR3 is TGCGCCAGCAGCTTGGAACTCCCGGGTAGCACTGAAGCTTTCTTT.

The chain recombines TRBV19 with TRBJ1-1, with a tentative D call TRBD1 (6 bases). This CDR3 spans 13 amino acids. With 8 bases removed from V and 2 bases from J, the gap between germline ends came to 12 bases. The germline V gene encodes CDR1 LNHDA and CDR2 SQIVND (reference sequence). The CDR3, as DNA: TGTGCCAGTGAACAGGGTTTAAACACTGAAGCTTTCTTT. The encoded protein is CASEQGLNTEAFF.

This chain joins TRBV19 and TRBJ1-5; no definite D call. This CDR3 has 12 residues. Germline V CDR1 and CDR2: LNHDA, SQIVND (reference sequence). V lost 7 bases and J 2 bases, leaving 6 bases between the germline ends. This CDR3 is CASTVGNQPQHF. In DNA form, the CDR3 reads TGTGCCAGTACAGTAGGCAATCAGCCCCAGCATTTT.

This clone was counted once. The chain couples TRBV6-1 to TRBJ1-2, with D tentatively TRBD1 (6 bases). The germline V gene encodes CDR1 MNHNS and CDR2 SASEGT. This CDR3 is built from 15 residues. Trimming removed 1 base at V and 4 bases at J, with 13 bases between. CDR3 protein: CASSEGGAGAYGYTF. The CDR3, as DNA: TGTGCCAGCAGTGAAGGCGGTGCAGGGGCCTATGGCTACACCTTC.

The chain carries TRBV9 and TRBJ1-3, with 9 nucleotides matching TRBD1. Germline trimming cut 3 bases from V and 8 bases from J; bases unmatched to any gene: 6. This CDR3 has 14 amino acids. From germline, CDR1 is SGDLS and CDR2 YYNGEE. As DNA, the CDR3 is TGTGCCAGCAGCGCACAGGGGGCGTATGACACCATATATTTT. This encodes CASSAQGAYDTIYF.

This chain connects TRBV20-1 to TRBJ1-2, with D possibly being TRBD1 (5 bases). The CDR3 extends over 11 amino acids. Germline V gene sequence: CDR1 DFQATT, CDR2 SNEGSKA (reference sequence). The CDR3 nucleotides read TGCAGGGGACCAGGGAAAATTGGCTACACCTTC. It specifies CRGPGKIGYTF.

The chain has TRBV28 and TRBJ2-7; D is uncertain. Germline V lookup: CDR1 MDHEN, CDR2 SYDVKM. This CDR3 comprises 12 residues. Trimming stripped 2 bases from V and 5 bases from J, with 7 bases between. The DNA of the CDR3 is TGTGCCAGCAGTTTACGCCAGGACGAGCAGTACTTC. Its translation: CASSLRQDEQYF.

The chain has TRBV1 and TRBJ2-4; TRBD1, the table's D call, was not compared with the DNA. TRBV1 is labeled a pseudogene. This CDR3 is 13 amino acids long. CDR3 DNA: TGCACCAGCAGCATTCAGGGGTTGAACATTCAGTACTTC. Translated, it gives CTSSIQGLNIQYF.

This chain links TRBV18 with TRBJ1-1; D possibly corresponds to TRBD1 (6 bases). CDR1 and CDR2 (germline): KGHSH, LQKENI. The CDR3 runs to 15 residues. Deletions cut 7 bases from V and 0 bases from J, with 15 bases between. The CDR3 bases are TGTGCCAGCTTTATGACAGGAACTATGAACACTGAAGCTTTCTTT. It specifies CASFMTGTMNTEAFF.

There are a few counts of this clone. The rearrangement joins TRBV11-3 to TRBJ1-1; the D is unclear. Germline V gene sequence: CDR1 SGHNT, CDR2 YENEEA. This CDR3 spans 13 amino acids. Trimming took off 0 bases at V and 6 bases at J, with 8 bases between the two ends. Here the CDR3 reads CASSLDAPPEAFF. The CDR3 DNA reads as TGTGCCAGCAGCTTAGATGCCCCCCCTGAAGCTTTCTTT.

The chain links TRBV28 to TRBJ2-7, with 8 bases identical to TRBD2. This CDR3 is built from 15 residues. From germline, CDR1 is MDHEN and CDR2 SYDVKM. J was trimmed by 2 bases and V by 6 bases; bases with no gene match: 9. The CDR3 DNA is TGTGCCAGCAGCAGCCCCGGGGGGGTCGCCTACGAGCAGTACTTC. Its protein is CASSSPGGVAYEQYF.

The V and J genes are TRBV30 and TRBJ2-3; 11 nucleotides align to TRBD2. CDR1 is GTSNPN, CDR2 SVGIG, per germline (reference sequence). The CDR3 covers 14 residues. Unmatched junction bases numbered 2, after V lost 3 bases and J lost 3 bases. CDR3 nucleotides: TGTGCCTGGAGAGTAGCGGGAGGGACAGATACGCAGTATTTT. Amino acids: CAWRVAGGTDTQYF.

This sequence joins TRBV14 and TRBJ1-3, with TRBD1 matching over 8 bases. The CDR3 covers 15 residues. V was pared by 4 bases and J by 7 bases, with 9 bases of the junction left unmatched. CDR1 SGHDN and CDR2 FVKESK come from the germline V gene. CDR3 in amino acids: CASSPGQGWGNTIYF. For the CDR3, the DNA is TGTGCCAGCAGCCCCGGACAGGGATGGGGTAACACCATATATTTT. Full variable domain (missing parts from reference TRBV14 and TRBJ1-3): EAGVTQFPSHSVIEKGQTVTLRCDPISGHDNLYWYRRVMGKEIKFLLHFVKESKQDESGMPNNRFLAERTGGTYSTLKVQPAELEDSGVYFCASSPGQGWGNTIYFGEGSWLTVV.

This chain uses TRBV27 with TRBJ2-1, with no clear D. This CDR3 has 14 residues. Trimming removed 0 bases from V and 10 bases from J, with 13 bases in between. Germline-derived CDR1 and CDR2 are MNHEY and SMNVEV (reference sequence). The CDR3 region is CASSLSVLLMEQFF. CDR3 in DNA: TGTGCCAGCAGTTTATCGGTCCTCCTCATGGAGCAGTTCTTC.

This chain links TRBV5-4 with TRBJ2-1, with 13 bases that match TRBD2. Germline V lookup: CDR1 SGHNT, CDR2 YYREEE (reference sequence). The CDR3 covers 17 residues. J lost 2 bases, V lost 4 bases, and 6 bases had no gene match. CDR3 residues: CASSPGTSGDTYNEQFF. CDR3 in DNA: TGTGCCAGCAGCCCGGGGACTAGCGGGGACACCTACAATGAGCAGTTCTTC.

The J gene is TRBJ2-2, the V gene TRBV5-4; D is perhaps TRBD2 (7 bases). With 0 bases removed from V and 7 bases from J, the gap between germline ends came to 13 bases. Germline CDR1 reads SGHNT; CDR2 reads YYREEE (reference sequence). This CDR3 has 15 residues. The CDR3, as DNA: TGTGCCAGCAGCTTGGATCCCGGGGGGCTCGGGGAGCTGTTTTTT. It encodes CASSLDPGGLGELFF.

The V call is TRBV28, the J call TRBJ2-3; D might be TRBD2 (5 bases). The germline V gene encodes CDR1 MDHEN and CDR2 SYDVKM. V shed 6 bases and J shed 2 bases, with 9 bases lying between them. This CDR3 has 13 amino acids. CDR3 bases: TGTGCCAGCAGGGAGGTAGCCACAGATACGCAGTATTTT. Protein product: CASREVATDTQYF.

The chain couples TRBV2 to TRBJ2-1, with D possibly being TRBD2 (5 bases). V was clipped by 4 bases and J by 9 bases, with 10 bases between them. This CDR3 is 12 amino acids long. Germline V lookup: CDR1 SNHLY, CDR2 FYNNEI. The CDR3, as DNA: TGTGCCAGCAGTGGGGCCGCGGGTGAGCAGTTCTTC. The encoded protein is CASSGAAGEQFF.

This CDR3 is CASSRALGAYEQYV. In DNA form, the CDR3 reads TGCGCCAGCAGCCGCGCTTTGGGAGCCTACGAGCAGTACGTC. The chain is built from TRBV4-1 and TRBJ2-7; D is possibly TRBD2 (5 bases). V lost 4 bases to trimming and J lost 2 bases, with 12 bases between them. The CDR3 totals 14 residues. The germline CDR1 and CDR2 sequences are MGHRA and YSYEKL.

This clone occurred once. The chain uses TRBV7-9 and TRBJ2-7; no clear D. Germline CDR1 reads SEHNR; CDR2 reads FQNEAQ (reference sequence). V was pared by 4 bases and J by 6 bases, with 10 bases between. CDR3 size: 12 residues. The CDR3 is CASSSRGLEQYV. The CDR3 region has the DNA TGTGCCAGCAGCTCAAGAGGCCTCGAGCAGTACGTC.

V gene TRBV7-2 combines with J gene TRBJ2-1; 9 nucleotides match TRBD2. The CDR3 sequence is 18 residues long. Looked up from germline, CDR1 is SGHTA and CDR2 is FQGNSA. J was trimmed by 0 bases and V by 2 bases; bases with no gene match: 8. The CDR3 reads CASSLFASGTYSYNEQFF. The CDR3 DNA reads TGTGCCAGCAGCTTATTCGCTAGCGGGACCTACTCCTACAATGAGCAGTTCTTC. Variable domain in full (rest from reference TRBV7-2 and TRBJ2-1): GAGVSQSPSNKVTEKGKDVELRCDPISGHTALYWYRQSLGQGLEFLIYFQGNSAPDKSGLPSDRFSAERTGGSVSTLTIQRTQQEDSAVYLCASSLFASGTYSYNEQFFGPGTRLTVL.

The rearrangement uses TRBV6-1 and TRBJ1-5; D is unclear. In germline, CDR1 is MNHNS, CDR2 SASEGT. V lost 4 bases to trimming and J lost 7 bases, with 11 bases between them. This CDR3 region has 13 residues. CDR3 nucleotides: TGTGCCAGCAGTGCGTCCAACTTGCAGCCCCAGCATTTT. Translated: CASSASNLQPQHF.

This chain uses TRBV7-2 with TRBJ2-7; maybe TRBD2 (5 bases). Germline CDR1 reads SGHTA; CDR2 reads FQGNSA. The V gene lost 2 bases and the J gene lost 4 bases, with 9 bases spanning the gap. The CDR3 runs to 13 residues. The CDR3 sequence is CASSLLGGYEQYV. The CDR3 bases are TGTGCCAGCAGCTTACTCGGCGGGTACGAGCAGTACGTC.

This sequence joins TRBV27 and TRBJ2-1; TRBD2 aligns across 12 bases. Per the germline V gene, CDR1 is MNHEY and CDR2 is SMNVEV (reference sequence). Unmatched junction bases numbered 11, after V lost 6 bases and J lost 8 bases. CDR3 length: 16 residues. CDR3 region: CASRPGLAGGIHEQFF. DNA for the CDR3: TGTGCCAGCAGACCGGGGCTAGCGGGGGGGATCCATGAGCAGTTCTTC.

This clone was seen a few times. The sample holds other DNA sequences that translate to the same CDR3. V gene TRBV10-3 combines with J gene TRBJ1-3, with D unresolved. This CDR3 is 16 amino acids long. Per germline, CDR1 ENHRY and CDR2 SYGVKD. With 4 bases removed from V and 0 bases from J, the gap between germline ends came to 13 bases. CDR3 sequence: CAISAGRSGSGNTIYF. In DNA, the CDR3 is TGTGCCATCAGTGCCGGACGGAGCGGCTCTGGAAACACCATATATTTT.

This chain links TRBV5-4 with TRBJ2-1; 14 bases are shared with TRBD2. CDR1 and CDR2 (germline): SGHNT, YYREEE (reference sequence). The length of the CDR3 is 16 residues. Trimming at V came to 7 bases and at J to 8 bases, leaving 11 bases not matched to a gene. The CDR3 here is CASGPGGTSGSYEQFF. CDR3 nucleotide sequence: TGTGCCAGCGGTCCGGGGGGGACTAGCGGGAGCTATGAGCAGTTCTTC. The whole variable domain, filled in from reference TRBV5-4 and TRBJ2-1, reads ETGVTQSPTHLIKTRGQQVTLRCSSQSGHNTVSWYQQALGQGPQFIFQYYREEENGRGNFPPRFSGLQFPNYSSELNVNALELDDSALYLCASGPGGTSGSYEQFFGPGTRLTVL.

The V and J genes are TRBV25-1 and TRBJ2-3; tentatively, D is TRBD1 or TRBD2 (5 bases each). Per germline, CDR1 MGHDK and CDR2 SYGVNS. The germline V and J ends were trimmed by 6 bases and 2 bases, with 6 bases remaining between them. This CDR3 contains 12 residues. DNA of the CDR3: TGTGCCAGCAGGGGGGACACAGATACGCAGTATTTT. Protein: CASRGDTDTQYF.

The chain combines TRBV7-2 with TRBJ2-1; D gene unclear. Trimming took off 0 bases at V and 4 bases at J, with 4 bases between the two ends. CDR1 and CDR2 (germline): SGHTA, FQGNSA. CDR3 length equals 13 residues. The CDR3 protein is CASSLAIYNEQFF. The CDR3 DNA is TGTGCCAGCAGCTTAGCGATATACAATGAGCAGTTCTTC.

This rearrangement joins TRBV6-6 to TRBJ1-2, with 9 bases matching TRBD1. V dropped 5 bases and J dropped 0; count of bases not matched to a gene: 7. In germline, CDR1 is MNHNY, CDR2 SVGAGI (reference sequence). The CDR3 extends over 16 amino acids. The CDR3 region is CASSNRDRVANYGYTF. In DNA form, the CDR3 reads TGTGCCAGCAGTAACCGGGACAGGGTGGCTAACTATGGCTACACCTTC.